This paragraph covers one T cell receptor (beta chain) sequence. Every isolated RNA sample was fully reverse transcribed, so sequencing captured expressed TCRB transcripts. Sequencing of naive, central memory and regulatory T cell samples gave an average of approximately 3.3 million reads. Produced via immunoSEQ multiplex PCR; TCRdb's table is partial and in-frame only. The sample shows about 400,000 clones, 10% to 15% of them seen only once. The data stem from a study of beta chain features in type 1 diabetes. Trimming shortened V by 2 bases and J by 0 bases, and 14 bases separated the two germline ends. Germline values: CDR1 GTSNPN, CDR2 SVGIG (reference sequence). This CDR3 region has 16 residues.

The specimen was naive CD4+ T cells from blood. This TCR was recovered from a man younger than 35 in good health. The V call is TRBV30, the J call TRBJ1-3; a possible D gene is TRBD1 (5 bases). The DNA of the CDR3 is TGTGCCTGGAGTTGGAGGGGATTCTTCTCTGGAAACACCATATATTTT. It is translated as CAWSWRGFFSGNTIYF.